These 10 T cell receptor beta chains came from one sample sequenced in a study of shared clonotypes between healthy human individuals. Assay: immunoSEQ multiplex PCR; the TCRdb copy retains only in-frame clones and omits some. The sample lists over 950,000 clones; roughly 80% were seen once. The specimen was memory CD4+ T cells from PBMCs. The sample's subset: CD45RA-negative fraction. The receptors shown here come from a young man in good health. Some clones in this sample may be carry-over from other donors' samples.

The chain has TRBV28 and TRBJ2-1; D not resolved. V lost 7 bases and J lost 10, with 14 bases in between. Looked up from germline, CDR1 is MDHEN and CDR2 is SYDVKM. The CDR3 is 12 amino acids. CDR3 sequence reads: CASTSTFGEQFF. The CDR3, as DNA: TGTGCCAGCACCAGCACCTTTGGCGAGCAGTTCTTC.

This sequence joins TRBV19 and TRBJ1-2, with TRBD1 matching over 8 bases. V lost 3 bases to trimming and J lost 4 bases; unmatched junction nucleotides: 4. The CDR3 totals 14 residues. The germline gives CDR1 LNHDA, CDR2 SQIVND (reference sequence). Here the CDR3 DNA reads TGTGCCAGTAGTATCGGGACAGGCGGCTATGGCTACACCTTC. It yields the protein CASSIGTGGYGYTF.

The rearrangement uses TRBV9 and TRBJ1-3; no clear D. Germline V gene data show CDR1 as SGDLS and CDR2 as YYNGEE. Trimming removed 4 bases at V and 4 bases at J, with 15 bases between. The CDR3 sequence is 15 residues long. Written as DNA, the CDR3 is TGTGCCAGCAGCCCACGGACGGAGACGGGAAACACCATATATTTT. This encodes CASSPRTETGNTIYF.

In its sample, this clone was seen a few times. J is TRBJ1-4 and V is TRBV6-5, with D tentatively TRBD1 (5 bases). Germline loops: CDR1 MNHEY, CDR2 SVGAGI. The CDR3 is 15 residues long. V was pared by 6 bases and J by 0 bases, with 11 bases between. CDR3 loop: CASSSQDATNEKLFF. Here the CDR3 DNA reads TGTGCCAGCAGCTCACAGGATGCAACTAATGAAAAACTGTTTTTT.

The V gene is TRBV7-6, the J gene TRBJ1-2, with 8 nucleotides matching TRBD1. In germline, CDR1 is SGHVS, CDR2 FNYEAQ. Germline trimming cut 1 base from V and 6 bases from J; bases unmatched to any gene: 4. The CDR3 is 14 residues long. CDR3 nucleotide sequence: TGTGCCAGCAGCTTAGAGGACAGGGCCGATGGCTACACCTTC. It translates to CASSLEDRADGYTF.

The chain combines TRBV7-2 with TRBJ1-2; D is unclear. The CDR3 runs 14 residues. V lost 4 bases to trimming and J lost 3 bases, with 12 bases between them. Germline V lookup: CDR1 SGHTA, CDR2 FQGNSA. CDR3 protein: CASSSTPPDYGYTF. The CDR3 bases are TGTGCCAGCAGCTCAACACCTCCTGACTATGGCTACACCTTC.

The CDR3 sequence: CAELPRPLAKNIQYF. CDR3 nucleotide sequence: TGCGCCGAACTCCCACGGCCTCTAGCCAAAAACATTCAGTACTTC. The gene calls are TRBV23-1 and TRBJ2-4; D gene unclear. TRBV23-1 is known as an ORF, though its function is uncertain. Trimming shortened V by 11 bases and J by 0 bases, and 17 bases separated the two germline ends. CDR3 size: 15 residues.

The chain employs TRBV2 and TRBJ2-7; 8 nucleotides align to TRBD1. With 4 bases clipped from V and 3 bases from J, the junction kept 8 bases outside the gene matches. This CDR3 spans 15 amino acids. Germline V CDR1 and CDR2: SNHLY, FYNNEI. This chain's CDR3 is CASSGVAGTGYEQYF. CDR3 DNA sequence: TGTGCCAGCAGTGGGGTCGCCGGGACAGGCTACGAGCAGTACTTC.

On this clone: The identical CDR3 is also encoded by other nucleotide sequences in the sample. The chain has TRBV5-4 and TRBJ1-5; perhaps TRBD1 as D (6 bases). V was shortened by 1 base and J by 5 bases, with 7 bases between the two germline ends. The CDR3 totals 13 residues. Per the germline V gene, CDR1 is SGHNT and CDR2 is YYREEE (reference sequence). CDR3 in amino acids: CASSLSGDQPQHF. As DNA, the CDR3 is TGTGCCAGCAGCTTGTCAGGGGATCAGCCCCAGCATTTT.

The chain uses TRBV28 and TRBJ2-3, with D possibly matching TRBD2 (5 bases). V lost 5 bases and J lost 11, with 11 bases in between. The germline gives CDR1 MDHEN, CDR2 SYDVKM. This CDR3 has 11 amino acids. The CDR3 DNA follows: TGTGCCAGCAGTATAGGGCGGGTGCAGTATTTT. It specifies CASSIGRVQYF.